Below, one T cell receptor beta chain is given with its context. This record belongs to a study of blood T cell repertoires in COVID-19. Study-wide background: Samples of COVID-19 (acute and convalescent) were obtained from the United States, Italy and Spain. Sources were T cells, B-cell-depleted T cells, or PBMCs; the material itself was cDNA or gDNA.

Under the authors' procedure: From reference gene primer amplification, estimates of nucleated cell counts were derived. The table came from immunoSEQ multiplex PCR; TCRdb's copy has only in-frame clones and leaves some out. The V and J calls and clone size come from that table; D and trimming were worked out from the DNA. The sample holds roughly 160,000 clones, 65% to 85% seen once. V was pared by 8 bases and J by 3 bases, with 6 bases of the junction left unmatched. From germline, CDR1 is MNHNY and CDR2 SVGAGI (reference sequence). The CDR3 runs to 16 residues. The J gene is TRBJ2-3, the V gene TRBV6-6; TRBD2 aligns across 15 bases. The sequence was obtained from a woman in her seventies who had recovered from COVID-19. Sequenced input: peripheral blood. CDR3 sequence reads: CASRGTSGRRTDTQYF. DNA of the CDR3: TGTGCCAGCCGGGGGACTAGCGGGAGGAGGACAGATACGCAGTATTTT.